This TCR beta chain was obtained from a study of Tregs in tolerant kidney transplant recipients. Deletions cut 6 bases from V and 5 bases from J, with 7 bases between. The CDR3 has 11 amino acids. Germline V gives CDR1 SGHTA, CDR2 FQGNSA. Clones were read by immunoSEQ multiplex PCR, and TCRdb kept only the in-frame ones, dropping some. The sample has fewer than 100,000 clones, over 85% seen once. In this sample, this clone turned up once. Its specificity is not known. Study-wide results and caveats: Tregs expanded with activated donor B cells seemed most donor-specific. Antigen-driven expansion was suggested because donor-specific Tregs expanded more than all Tregs in tolerant patients.

Unstimulated Tregs (CD4+CD25+CD127-) and CD4+CD25- non-Tregs were sorted from PBMCs. Material: CD4+ T cells from blood, obtained before the transplant. This chain links TRBV7-2 with TRBJ2-5; D unclear. The TCR was taken from a human donor who received a combined kidney and bone marrow transplant. CDR3 in DNA: TGTGCCAGCAGTTCGAGGGAGACCCAGTACTTC. Translating it yields CASSSRETQYF. The full variable domain, rest sourced from reference TRBV7-2 and TRBJ2-5, is GAGVSQSPSNKVTEKGKDVELRCDPISGHTALYWYRQSLGQGLEFLIYFQGNSAPDKSGLPSDRFSAERTGGSVSTLTIQRTQQEDSAVYLCASSSRETQYFGPGTRLLVL.